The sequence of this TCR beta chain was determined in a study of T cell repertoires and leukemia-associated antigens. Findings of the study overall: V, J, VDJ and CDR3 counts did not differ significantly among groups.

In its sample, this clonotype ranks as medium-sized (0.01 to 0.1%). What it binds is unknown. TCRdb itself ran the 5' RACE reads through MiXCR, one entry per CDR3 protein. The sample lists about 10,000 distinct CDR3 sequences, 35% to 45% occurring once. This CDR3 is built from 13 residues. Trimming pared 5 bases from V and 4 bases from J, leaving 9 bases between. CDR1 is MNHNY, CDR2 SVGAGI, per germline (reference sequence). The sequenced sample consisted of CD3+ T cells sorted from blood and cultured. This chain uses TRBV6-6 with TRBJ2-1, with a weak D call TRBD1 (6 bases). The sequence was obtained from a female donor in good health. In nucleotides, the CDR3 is TGTGCCAGCAGTGGCGGACAGTACAATGAGCAGTTCTTC. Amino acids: CASSGGQYNEQFF.